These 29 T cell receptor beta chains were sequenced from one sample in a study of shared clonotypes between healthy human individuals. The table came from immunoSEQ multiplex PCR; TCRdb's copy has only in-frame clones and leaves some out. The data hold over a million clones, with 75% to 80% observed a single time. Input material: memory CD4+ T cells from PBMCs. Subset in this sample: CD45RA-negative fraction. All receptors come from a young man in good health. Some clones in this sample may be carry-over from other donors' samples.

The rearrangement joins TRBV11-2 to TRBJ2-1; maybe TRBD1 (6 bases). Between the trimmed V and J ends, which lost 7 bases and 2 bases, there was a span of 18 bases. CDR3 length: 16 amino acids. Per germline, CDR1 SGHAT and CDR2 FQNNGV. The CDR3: CASTKRAGDAYNEQFF. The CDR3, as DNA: TGTGCCAGCACCAAGAGGGCAGGGGATGCCTACAATGAGCAGTTCTTC.

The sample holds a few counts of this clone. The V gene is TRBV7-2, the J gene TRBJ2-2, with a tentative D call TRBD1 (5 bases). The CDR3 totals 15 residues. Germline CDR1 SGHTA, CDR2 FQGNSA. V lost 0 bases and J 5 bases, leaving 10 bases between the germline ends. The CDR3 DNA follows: TGTGCCAGCAGCTTAGCGGATGCAGGGACCGGGGAGCTGTTTTTT. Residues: CASSLADAGTGELFF.

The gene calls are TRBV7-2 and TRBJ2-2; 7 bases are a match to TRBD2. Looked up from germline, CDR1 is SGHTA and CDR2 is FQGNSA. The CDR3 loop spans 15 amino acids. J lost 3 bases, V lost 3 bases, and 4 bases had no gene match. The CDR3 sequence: CASSLVAGYTGELFF. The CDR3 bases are TGTGCCAGCAGCTTGGTAGCGGGCTACACCGGGGAGCTGTTTTTT.

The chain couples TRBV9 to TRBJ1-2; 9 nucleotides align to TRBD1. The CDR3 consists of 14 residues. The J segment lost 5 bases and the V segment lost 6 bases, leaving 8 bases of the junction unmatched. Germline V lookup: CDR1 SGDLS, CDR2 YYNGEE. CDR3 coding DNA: TGTGCCAGCAAGGCCCACAGGGGGCTATATGGCTACACCTTC. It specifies CASKAHRGLYGYTF.

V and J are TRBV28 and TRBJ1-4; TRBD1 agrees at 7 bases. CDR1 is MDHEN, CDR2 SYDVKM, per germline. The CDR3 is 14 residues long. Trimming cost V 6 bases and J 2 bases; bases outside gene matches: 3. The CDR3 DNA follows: TGTGCCAGCAGCGTACAGGGGACTAATGAAAAACTGTTTTTT. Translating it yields CASSVQGTNEKLFF.

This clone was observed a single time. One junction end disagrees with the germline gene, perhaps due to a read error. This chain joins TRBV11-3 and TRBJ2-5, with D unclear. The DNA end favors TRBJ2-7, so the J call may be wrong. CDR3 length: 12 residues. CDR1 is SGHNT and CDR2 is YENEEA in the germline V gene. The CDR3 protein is CASSLDSSEQYF. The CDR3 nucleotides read TGTGCCAGCAGTTTAGACTCCTCCGAGCAGTACTTC.

DNA for the CDR3: TGCAGTGCGGGGGCAGGGGTTGGCTACACCTTC. This codes for CSAGAGVGYTF. The genes are TRBV20-1 and TRBJ1-2; a possible D gene is TRBD1 (6 bases). Trimming removed 6 bases at V and 7 bases at J, with 12 bases between. The CDR3 length is 11 residues. Germline CDR1 and CDR2: DFQATT and SNEGSKA (reference sequence).

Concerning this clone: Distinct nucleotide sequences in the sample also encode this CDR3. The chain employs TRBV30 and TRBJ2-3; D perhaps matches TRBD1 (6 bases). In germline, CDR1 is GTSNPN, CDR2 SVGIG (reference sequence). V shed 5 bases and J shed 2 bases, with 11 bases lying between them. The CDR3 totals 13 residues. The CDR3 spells CAWSGGPTDTQYF. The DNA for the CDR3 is TGTGCCTGGTCTGGGGGCCCCACAGATACGCAGTATTTT.

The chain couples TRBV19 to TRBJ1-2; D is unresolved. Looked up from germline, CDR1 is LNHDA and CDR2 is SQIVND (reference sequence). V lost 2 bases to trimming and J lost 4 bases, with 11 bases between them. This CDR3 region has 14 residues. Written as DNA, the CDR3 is TGTGCCAGTAGTATACTAGCGGTGACCTATGGCTACACCTTC. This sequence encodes CASSILAVTYGYTF.

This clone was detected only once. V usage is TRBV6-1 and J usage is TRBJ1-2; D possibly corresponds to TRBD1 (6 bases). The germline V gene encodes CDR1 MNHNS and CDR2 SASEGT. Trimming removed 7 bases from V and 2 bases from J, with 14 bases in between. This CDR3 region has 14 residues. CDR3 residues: CASTHREVNYGYTF. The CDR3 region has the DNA TGTGCCAGCACCCACAGGGAAGTGAACTATGGCTACACCTTC.

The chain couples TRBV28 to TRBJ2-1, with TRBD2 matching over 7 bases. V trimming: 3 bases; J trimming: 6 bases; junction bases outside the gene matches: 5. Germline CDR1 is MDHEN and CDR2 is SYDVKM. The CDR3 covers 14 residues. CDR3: CASSFTGRSNEQFF. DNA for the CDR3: TGTGCCAGCAGTTTCACCGGGAGGTCCAATGAGCAGTTCTTC.

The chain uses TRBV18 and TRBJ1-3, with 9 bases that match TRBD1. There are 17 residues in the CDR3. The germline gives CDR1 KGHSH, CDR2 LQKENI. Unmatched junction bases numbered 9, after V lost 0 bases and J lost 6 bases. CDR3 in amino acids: CASSPPNRGRSENTIYF. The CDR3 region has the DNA TGTGCCAGCTCACCACCGAACAGGGGGCGAAGTGAAAACACCATATATTTT.

The CDR3 here is CASSPRLAGGNEQFF. The CDR3 region has the DNA TGTGCCAGCAGCCCAAGACTAGCGGGAGGGAATGAGCAGTTCTTC. The V gene is TRBV7-3, the J gene TRBJ2-1; 14 nucleotides align to TRBD2. From germline, CDR1 is SGHTA and CDR2 FQGTGA. The CDR3 length is 15 residues. J lost 7 bases, V lost 5 bases, and 4 bases had no gene match.

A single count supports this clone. Here the CDR3 DNA reads TGTGCCAGCAGCTTCGCAAGCGGGACAGGGTATTCAGATACGCAGTATTTT. It specifies CASSFASGTGYSDTQYF. This chain links TRBV7-9 with TRBJ2-3; 9 bases fit TRBD1. There are 17 residues in the CDR3. Germline loops: CDR1 SEHNR, CDR2 FQNEAQ (reference sequence). After removal of 3 bases from V and 4 bases from J, the junction contained 11 bases not matched to a gene.

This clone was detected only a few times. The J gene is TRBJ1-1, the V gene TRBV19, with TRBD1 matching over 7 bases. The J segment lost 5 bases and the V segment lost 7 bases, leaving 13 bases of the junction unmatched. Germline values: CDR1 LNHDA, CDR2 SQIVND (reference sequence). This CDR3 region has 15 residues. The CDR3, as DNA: TGTGCCAGTACGAAGGACAGGTCTGTATGGACTGAAGCTTTCTTT. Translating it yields CASTKDRSVWTEAFF.

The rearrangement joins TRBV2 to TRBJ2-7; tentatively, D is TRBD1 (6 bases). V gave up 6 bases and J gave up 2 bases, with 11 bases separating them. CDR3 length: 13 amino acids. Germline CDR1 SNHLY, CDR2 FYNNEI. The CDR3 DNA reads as TGTGCCAGCAGGGGCAGGGGAGCCTACGAGCAGTACTTC. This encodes CASRGRGAYEQYF.

This CDR3 is CASKGGEKLFF. The CDR3 bases are TGTGCCAGCAAAGGGGGTGAAAAACTGTTTTTT. The V and J genes are TRBV2 and TRBJ1-4, with D perhaps TRBD1 (6 bases). The germline CDR1 and CDR2 sequences are SNHLY and FYNNEI. The length of the CDR3 is 11 residues. Trimming took off 7 bases at V and 7 bases at J, with 7 bases between the two ends.

The CDR3 spells CASSNQYEQYF. DNA for the CDR3: TGTGCCAGCAGCAACCAGTACGAGCAGTACTTC. This sequence joins TRBV7-6 and TRBJ2-7, with unresolved D. Trimming pared 5 bases from V and 4 bases from J, leaving 6 bases between. CDR3 length: 11 residues. CDR1 is SGHVS, CDR2 FNYEAQ, per germline.

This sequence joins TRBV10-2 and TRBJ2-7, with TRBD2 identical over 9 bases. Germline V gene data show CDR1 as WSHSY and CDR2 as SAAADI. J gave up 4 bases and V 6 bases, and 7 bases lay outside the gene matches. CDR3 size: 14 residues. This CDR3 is CASRIGLAPYEQYF. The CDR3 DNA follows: TGCGCCAGCAGGATCGGACTAGCGCCGTACGAGCAGTACTTC.

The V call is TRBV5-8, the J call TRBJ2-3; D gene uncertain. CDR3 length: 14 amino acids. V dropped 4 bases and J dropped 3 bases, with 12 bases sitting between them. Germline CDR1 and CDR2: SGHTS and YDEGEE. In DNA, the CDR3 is TGTGCCAGCAGCCTTGTTGGGAAGACAGATACGCAGTATTTT. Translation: CASSLVGKTDTQYF.

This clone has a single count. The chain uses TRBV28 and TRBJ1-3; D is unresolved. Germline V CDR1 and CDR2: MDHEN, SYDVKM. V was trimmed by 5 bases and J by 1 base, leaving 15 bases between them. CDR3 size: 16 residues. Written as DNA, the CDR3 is TGTGCCAGCAGTCGACGCACAGTTTTGTCTGGAAACACCATATATTTT. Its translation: CASSRRTVLSGNTIYF.

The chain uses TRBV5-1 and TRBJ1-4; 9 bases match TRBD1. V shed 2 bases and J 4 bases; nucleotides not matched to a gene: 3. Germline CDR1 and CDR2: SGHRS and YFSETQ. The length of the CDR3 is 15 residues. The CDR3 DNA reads TGCGCCAGCAGCTTAACAGGGGGCCGTAATGAAAAACTGTTTTTT. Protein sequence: CASSLTGGRNEKLFF. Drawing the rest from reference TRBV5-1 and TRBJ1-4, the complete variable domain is KAGVTQTPRYLIKTRGQQVTLSCSPISGHRSVSWYQQTPGQGLQFLFEYFSETQRNKGNFPGRFSGRQFSNSRSEMNVSTLELGDSALYLCASSLTGGRNEKLFFGSGTQLSVL.

The CDR3 loop reads CASSLGLAGGVDTQYF. In DNA, the CDR3 is TGTGCCAGCAGCTTGGGACTAGCGGGAGGTGTAGATACGCAGTATTTT. The chain joins TRBV7-3 to TRBJ2-3; 15 positions match TRBD2. Per the germline V gene, CDR1 is SGHTA and CDR2 is FQGTGA. Trimming at V came to 3 bases and at J to 5 bases, leaving 3 bases not matched to a gene. This CDR3 contains 16 residues.

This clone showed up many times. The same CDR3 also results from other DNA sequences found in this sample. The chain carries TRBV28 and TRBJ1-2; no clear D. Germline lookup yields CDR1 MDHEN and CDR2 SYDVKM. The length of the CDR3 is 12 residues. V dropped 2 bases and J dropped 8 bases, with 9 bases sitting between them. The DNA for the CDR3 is TGTGCCAGCAGTTTAGCCGGGCGCGGCTACACCTTC. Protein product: CASSLAGRGYTF.

The CDR3 DNA reads TGTGCCAGCAGCTTAAGGGGACAGCTTGAAGCTTTCTTT. This gives the protein CASSLRGQLEAFF. V is TRBV7-8 and J is TRBJ1-1; 7 bases map to TRBD1. Trimming cost V 2 bases and J 7 bases; bases outside gene matches: 4. Germline V lookup: CDR1 SGHVS, CDR2 FQNEAQ. There are 13 residues in the CDR3.

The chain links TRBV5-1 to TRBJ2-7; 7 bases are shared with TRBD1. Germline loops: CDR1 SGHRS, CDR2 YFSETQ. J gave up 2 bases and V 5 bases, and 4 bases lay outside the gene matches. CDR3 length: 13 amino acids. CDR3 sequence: CASSRQGPYEQYF. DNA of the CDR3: TGCGCCAGCAGTCGACAGGGCCCCTACGAGCAGTACTTC.

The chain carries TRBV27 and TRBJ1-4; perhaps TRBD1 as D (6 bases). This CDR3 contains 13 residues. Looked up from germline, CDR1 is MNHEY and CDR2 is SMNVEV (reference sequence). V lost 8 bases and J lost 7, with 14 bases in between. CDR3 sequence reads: CASARDRSEKLFF. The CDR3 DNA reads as TGTGCCAGCGCCCGCGACAGGAGTGAAAAACTGTTTTTT.

CDR3 loop: CASSQSTHPPHNEQFF. The CDR3 nucleotides read TGCGCCAGCAGTCAATCGACGCATCCCCCTCACAATGAGCAGTTCTTC. The chain couples TRBV23-1 to TRBJ2-1; D is ambiguous. TRBV23-1 is placed among ORFs of uncertain function. Trimming left V 0 bases short and J 5 bases short, with 14 bases between. This CDR3 has 16 residues.

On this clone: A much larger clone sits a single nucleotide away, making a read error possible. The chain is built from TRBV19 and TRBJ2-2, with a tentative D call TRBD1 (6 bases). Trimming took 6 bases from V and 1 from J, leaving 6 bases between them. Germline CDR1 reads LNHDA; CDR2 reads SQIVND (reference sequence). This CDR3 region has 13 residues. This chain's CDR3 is CASRQGNTGELFF. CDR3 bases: TGTGCCAGTAGACAGGGGAACACCGGGGAGCTGTTTTTT. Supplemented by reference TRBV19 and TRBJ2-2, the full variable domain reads DGGITQSPKYLFRKEGQNVTLSCEQNLNHDAMYWYRQDPGQGLRLIYYSQIVNDFQKGDIAEGYSVSREKKESFPLTVTSAQKNPTAFYLCASRQGNTGELFFGEGSRLTVL.